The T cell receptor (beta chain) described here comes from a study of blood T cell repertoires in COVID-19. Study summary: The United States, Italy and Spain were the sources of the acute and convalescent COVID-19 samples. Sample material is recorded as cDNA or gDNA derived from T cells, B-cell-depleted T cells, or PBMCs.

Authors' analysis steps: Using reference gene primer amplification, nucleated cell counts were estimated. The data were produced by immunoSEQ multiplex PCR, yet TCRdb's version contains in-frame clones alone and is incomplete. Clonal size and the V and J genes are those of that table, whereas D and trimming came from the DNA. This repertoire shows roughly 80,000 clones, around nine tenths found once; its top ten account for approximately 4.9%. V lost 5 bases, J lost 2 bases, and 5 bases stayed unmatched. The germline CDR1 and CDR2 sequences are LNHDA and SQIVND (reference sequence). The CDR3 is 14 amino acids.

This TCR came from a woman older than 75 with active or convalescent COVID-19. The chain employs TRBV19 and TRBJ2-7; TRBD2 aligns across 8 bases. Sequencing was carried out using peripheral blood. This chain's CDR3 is CASSHPGGTYEQYF. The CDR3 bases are TGTGCCAGTAGTCACCCGGGAGGGACCTACGAGCAGTACTTC.